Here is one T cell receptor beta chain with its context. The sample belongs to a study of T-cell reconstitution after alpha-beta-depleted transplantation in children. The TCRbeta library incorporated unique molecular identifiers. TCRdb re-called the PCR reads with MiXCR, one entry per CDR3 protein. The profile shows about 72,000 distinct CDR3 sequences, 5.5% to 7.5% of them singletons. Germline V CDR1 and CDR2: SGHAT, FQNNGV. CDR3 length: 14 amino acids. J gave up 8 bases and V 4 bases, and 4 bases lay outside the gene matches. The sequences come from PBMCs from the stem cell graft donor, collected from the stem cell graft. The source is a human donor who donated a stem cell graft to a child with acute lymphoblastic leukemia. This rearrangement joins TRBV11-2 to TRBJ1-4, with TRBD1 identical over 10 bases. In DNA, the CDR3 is TGTGCCAGCAGCTCCGGGACAGGGGCGGAAAAACTGTTTTTT. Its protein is CASSSGTGAEKLFF.